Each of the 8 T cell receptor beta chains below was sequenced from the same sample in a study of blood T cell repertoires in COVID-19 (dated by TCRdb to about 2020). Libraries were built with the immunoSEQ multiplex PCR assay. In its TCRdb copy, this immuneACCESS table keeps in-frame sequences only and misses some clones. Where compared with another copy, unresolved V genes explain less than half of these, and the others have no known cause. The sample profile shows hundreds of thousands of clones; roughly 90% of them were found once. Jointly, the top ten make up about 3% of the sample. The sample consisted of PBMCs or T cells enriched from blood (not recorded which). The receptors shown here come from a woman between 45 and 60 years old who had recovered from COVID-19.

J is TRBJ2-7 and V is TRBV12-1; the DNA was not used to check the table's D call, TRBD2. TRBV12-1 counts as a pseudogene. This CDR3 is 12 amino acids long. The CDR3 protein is CANMEGSYEQYF. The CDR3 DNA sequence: TGTGCCAACATGGAGGGATCCTACGAGCAGTACTTC.

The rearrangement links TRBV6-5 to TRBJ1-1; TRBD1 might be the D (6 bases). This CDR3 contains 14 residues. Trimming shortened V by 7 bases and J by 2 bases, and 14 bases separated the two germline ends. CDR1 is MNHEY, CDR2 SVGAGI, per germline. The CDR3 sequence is CASKVTGGNTEAFF. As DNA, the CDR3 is TGTGCCAGCAAGGTTACGGGGGGCAACACTGAAGCTTTCTTT.

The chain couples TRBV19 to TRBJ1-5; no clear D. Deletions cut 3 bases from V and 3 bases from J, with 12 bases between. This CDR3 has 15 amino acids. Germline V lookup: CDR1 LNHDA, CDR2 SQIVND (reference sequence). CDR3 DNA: TGTGCCAGTAGTATTTGGGAGAAAGCCAATCAGCCCCAGCATTTT. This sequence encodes CASSIWEKANQPQHF.

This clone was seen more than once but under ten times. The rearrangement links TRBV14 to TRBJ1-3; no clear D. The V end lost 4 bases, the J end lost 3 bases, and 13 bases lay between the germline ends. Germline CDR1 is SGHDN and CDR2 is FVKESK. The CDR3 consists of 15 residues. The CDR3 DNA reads TGTGCCAGCAGCCCCCCGGAGGGAAGTGGAAACACCATATATTTT. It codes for CASSPPEGSGNTIYF.

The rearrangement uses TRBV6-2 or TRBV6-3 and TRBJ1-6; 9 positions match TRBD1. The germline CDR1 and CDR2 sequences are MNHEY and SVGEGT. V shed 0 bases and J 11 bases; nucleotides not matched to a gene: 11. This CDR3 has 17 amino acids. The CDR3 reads CASSYSQDRGIAAPLHF. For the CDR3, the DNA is TGTGCCAGCAGTTACTCCCAGGACAGGGGAATAGCAGCACCCCTCCACTTT.

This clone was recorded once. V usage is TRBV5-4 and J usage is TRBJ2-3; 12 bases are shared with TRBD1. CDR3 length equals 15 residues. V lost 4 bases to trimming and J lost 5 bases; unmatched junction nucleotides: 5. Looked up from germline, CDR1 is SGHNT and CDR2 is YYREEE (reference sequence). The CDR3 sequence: CASSRDRGQQDTQYF. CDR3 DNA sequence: TGTGCCAGCAGCAGGGACAGGGGGCAGCAAGATACGCAGTATTTT.

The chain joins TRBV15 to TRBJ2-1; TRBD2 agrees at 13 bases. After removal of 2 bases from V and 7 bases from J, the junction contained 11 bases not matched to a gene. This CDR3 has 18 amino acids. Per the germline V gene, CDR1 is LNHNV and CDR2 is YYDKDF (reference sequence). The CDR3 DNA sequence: TGTGCCACCAGCAGACTAACTAGCGGGAGGGTACGTCGGAATGAGCAGTTCTTC. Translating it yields CATSRLTSGRVRRNEQFF. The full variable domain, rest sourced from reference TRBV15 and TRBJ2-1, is DAMVIQNPRYQVTQFGKPVTLSCSQTLNHNVMYWYQQKSSQAPKLLFHYYDKDFNNEADTPDNFQSRRPNTSFCFLDIRSPGLGDTAMYLCATSRLTSGRVRRNEQFFGPGTRLTVL.

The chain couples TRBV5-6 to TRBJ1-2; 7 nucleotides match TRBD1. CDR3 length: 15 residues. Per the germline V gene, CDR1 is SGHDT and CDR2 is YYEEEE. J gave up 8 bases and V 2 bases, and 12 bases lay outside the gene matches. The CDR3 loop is CASSFTGVKVRGYTF. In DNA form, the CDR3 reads TGTGCCAGCAGCTTTACAGGGGTTAAAGTTCGGGGCTACACCTTC.